The 32 T cell receptor beta chains listed next were all sequenced from one sample in a study of T-cell reconstitution after alpha-beta-depleted transplantation in children. The TCRbeta library was prepared with unique molecular identifiers. TCRdb fed the PCR reads into MiXCR, producing one record per CDR3 protein. The data show almost 600,000 distinct CDR3 sequences, with 25% to 30% seen just once and about 35% held by the top ten. The source was PBMCs, collected before TCRalphabeta/CD19-depleted stem cell transplant. Receptors were obtained from a boy younger than two with Wiskott-Aldrich syndrome, due to receive a stem cell transplant.

The chain uses TRBV12-3 or TRBV12-4 and TRBJ1-6; tentative D call: TRBD1 (5 bases). Trimming took 6 bases from V and 8 from J, leaving 14 bases between them. There are 14 residues in the CDR3. The CDR3 DNA is TGTGCCAGCAGGACCAGGGTTTTGGATTCACCCCTCCACTTT. It is translated as CASRTRVLDSPLHF.

This clonotype was detected a few times. This chain links TRBV20-1 with TRBJ2-3; D remains ambiguous. Germline-derived CDR1 and CDR2 are DFQATT and SNEGSKA (reference sequence). Trimming removed 0 bases from V and 0 bases from J, with 13 bases in between. The CDR3 has 16 amino acids. The DNA for the CDR3 is TGCAGTGCTAGAGATAAGGCAAAGGAAAGCACAGATACGCAGTATTTT. Translated, it gives CSARDKAKESTDTQYF.

The V and J genes are TRBV5-6 and TRBJ2-7; TRBD2 matches at 9 bases. Trimming cost V 5 bases and J 1 base; bases outside gene matches: 7. The germline V gene has CDR1 SGHDT and CDR2 YYEEEE. The CDR3 has 15 amino acids. The chain's CDR3 is CASRWLSGSSYEQYF. DNA of the CDR3: TGTGCCAGCAGGTGGCTTAGCGGGAGTTCCTACGAGCAGTACTTC.

This clonotype was counted between two and nine times. The chain has TRBV5-1 and TRBJ2-7, with 8 positions matching TRBD1. This CDR3 spans 15 amino acids. The germline CDR1 and CDR2 sequences are SGHRS and YFSETQ. Trimming at V came to 4 bases and at J to 3 bases, leaving 9 bases not matched to a gene. The CDR3 is CASSRWTGSIYEQYF. The CDR3 DNA follows: TGCGCCAGCAGCCGATGGACAGGGTCGATCTACGAGCAGTACTTC.

The chain links TRBV5-8 to TRBJ2-7; D is unresolved. The CDR3 totals 12 residues. The V and J ends lost 1 base and 6 bases respectively, with 8 bases between them. The germline V gene has CDR1 SGHTS and CDR2 YDEGEE. This chain's CDR3 is CASSLFSREQYF. The CDR3 DNA reads as TGTGCCAGCAGCTTGTTCAGCCGCGAGCAGTACTTC.

This clonotype showed up just a few times. The gene calls are TRBV30 and TRBJ1-5; the match to TRBD1 covers 7 bases. J was trimmed by 4 bases and V by 2 bases; bases with no gene match: 11. The CDR3 totals 16 residues. The germline V gene has CDR1 GTSNPN and CDR2 SVGIG (reference sequence). This chain's CDR3 is CAWSPEPGQQNQPQHF. The CDR3 bases are TGTGCCTGGAGTCCGGAGCCGGGACAGCAGAATCAGCCCCAGCATTTT. Full variable domain (outside the CDR3, taken from reference TRBV30 and TRBJ1-5): SQTIHQWPATLVQPVGSPLSLECTVEGTSNPNLYWYRQAAGRGLQLLFYSVGIGQISSEVPQNLSASRPQDRQFILSSKKLLLSDSGFYLCAWSPEPGQQNQPQHFGDGTRLSIL.

The chain combines TRBV12-3 or TRBV12-4 with TRBJ2-7; D might be TRBD1 or TRBD2, each matching 5 bases. There are 13 residues in the CDR3. V was clipped by 6 bases and J by 6 bases, with 15 bases between them. The CDR3 bases are TGTGCCAGCAGCTCACTCTATGGGGGCGAGCAGTACTTC. It is translated as CASSSLYGGEQYF.

In this sample, this clonotype turned up a few times. The chain combines TRBV20-1 with TRBJ2-5; unclear D gene. V was trimmed by 6 bases and J by 1 base, leaving 12 bases between them. Germline CDR1 DFQATT, CDR2 SNEGSKA (reference sequence). The CDR3 has 13 residues. Here the CDR3 DNA reads TGCAGTGCCTCTGACCCGACCCAAGAGACCCAGTACTTC. It is translated as CSASDPTQETQYF.

This chain uses TRBV23-1 with TRBJ2-1; 14 positions match TRBD2. TRBV23-1 is designated an ORF whose function remains uncertain. This CDR3 region has 15 residues. The V gene end was trimmed by 4 bases and the J gene end by 10 bases; junction bases not matched to a gene: 6. The CDR3 region has the DNA TGCGCCAGCAGTCGCCTGGGACTAGCGGGAGTGGAGCAGTTCTTC. Translated: CASSRLGLAGVEQFF.

The chain is built from TRBV7-2 and TRBJ2-3; 12 bases fit TRBD2. After removal of 4 bases from V and 4 bases from J, the junction contained 3 bases not matched to a gene. The CDR3 is 15 residues long. In germline, CDR1 is SGHTA, CDR2 FQGNSA. CDR3: CASSYGLAGPDTQYF. CDR3 sequence (DNA): TGTGCCAGCAGCTATGGACTAGCGGGACCAGATACGCAGTATTTT.

A few counts support this clonotype. The chain links TRBV7-3 to TRBJ2-7; 10 bases are a match to TRBD1. The CDR3 sequence is 16 residues long. With V trimmed by 2 bases and J by 6 bases, 10 bases remained unmatched. Per germline, CDR1 SGHTA and CDR2 FQGTGA. The CDR3 reads CASSLGAGTGEGEQYF. The CDR3 DNA follows: TGTGCCAGCAGCTTAGGAGCCGGGACAGGGGAAGGCGAGCAGTACTTC.

V is TRBV12-3 or TRBV12-4 and J is TRBJ2-1; D may match TRBD1 or TRBD2 (5 bases each). V was cut by 5 bases and J by 9 bases, with 14 bases left in between. CDR3 length: 13 amino acids. CDR3 sequence: CASSPSTRGEQFF. In DNA, the CDR3 is TGTGCCAGCAGTCCCTCAACTAGGGGTGAGCAGTTCTTC.

This clonotype has a handful of counts. V and J are TRBV7-8 and TRBJ1-2, with 7 bases fitting TRBD1. Germline lookup yields CDR1 SGHVS and CDR2 FQNEAQ. The CDR3 extends over 15 amino acids. V lost 4 bases to trimming and J lost 4 bases; unmatched junction nucleotides: 9. CDR3 region: CASSSHRGQIYGYTF. As DNA, the CDR3 is TGTGCCAGCAGCTCGCACAGGGGCCAGATCTATGGCTACACCTTC.

This clonotype was detected only a few times. The chain links TRBV5-1 to TRBJ1-2; 8 bases are a match to TRBD1. CDR1 SGHRS and CDR2 YFSETQ come from the germline V gene. V lost 4 bases and J lost 7; bases outside the gene matches: 6. The CDR3 covers 13 residues. The DNA of the CDR3 is TGCGCCAGCAGCCCGGGGACAGGTTCTGGCTACACCTTC. Its protein product is CASSPGTGSGYTF.

The V call is TRBV7-2, the J call TRBJ2-7, with 8 bases aligning to TRBD2. CDR1 is SGHTA and CDR2 is FQGNSA in the germline V gene. The CDR3 sequence is 15 residues long. The V gene end was trimmed by 5 bases and the J gene end by 3 bases; junction bases not matched to a gene: 9. For the CDR3, the DNA is TGTGCCAGCAGCCCCGGACTAGCTACGTACTACGAGCAGTACTTC. Protein product: CASSPGLATYYEQYF.

The table lists this clonotype with a few counts. This sequence joins TRBV27 and TRBJ1-4; 7 bases match TRBD1. V lost 5 bases and J lost 8; bases outside the gene matches: 8. Germline V CDR1 and CDR2: MNHEY, SMNVEV (reference sequence). This CDR3 has 14 amino acids. The CDR3 nucleotides are TGTGCCAGCAGTCCCAGGACAGGAACCGAAAAACTGTTTTTT. Protein sequence: CASSPRTGTEKLFF.

V usage is TRBV24-1 and J usage is TRBJ2-3, with 9 nucleotides matching TRBD2. Germline V gene lookup returns CDR1 KGHDR and CDR2 SFDVKD. Trimming cost V 4 bases and J 1 base; bases outside gene matches: 2. This CDR3 is built from 15 residues. CDR3 nucleotide sequence: TGTGCCACCAGTGAAGCGGGAGGACGCACAGATACGCAGTATTTT. This sequence encodes CATSEAGGRTDTQYF.

This clonotype was recorded a few times. The chain couples TRBV20-1 to TRBJ1-2; D gene ambiguous. Germline-derived CDR1 and CDR2 are DFQATT and SNEGSKA (reference sequence). The CDR3 length is 14 residues. V lost 0 bases, J lost 8 bases, and 16 bases lay in between. The CDR3 is CSARDHRGPGGYTF. The CDR3 DNA follows: TGCAGTGCTAGAGATCACCGAGGGCCGGGAGGCTACACCTTC.

The V gene is TRBV12-3 or TRBV12-4, the J gene TRBJ1-4, with D unresolved. V dropped 0 bases and J dropped 4 bases, with 6 bases sitting between them. The CDR3 runs 14 residues. CDR3 DNA: TGTGCCAGCAGTTTAGCCCACATTAATGAAAAACTGTTTTTT. It codes for CASSLAHINEKLFF.

This clonotype was detected once. The V call is TRBV20-1, the J call TRBJ1-5; D not certain. Between the trimmed V and J ends, which lost 0 bases and 4 bases, there was a span of 13 bases. This CDR3 is built from 15 residues. Germline V CDR1 and CDR2: DFQATT, SNEGSKA (reference sequence). CDR3: CSARDLLRENQPQHF. The CDR3 DNA is TGCAGTGCTAGAGATTTGTTAAGGGAGAATCAGCCCCAGCATTTT.

The rearrangement joins TRBV27 to TRBJ2-7; 13 bases align to TRBD2. Germline V lookup: CDR1 MNHEY, CDR2 SMNVEV (reference sequence). The CDR3 is made up of 15 amino acids. Unmatched junction bases numbered 4, after V lost 5 bases and J lost 3 bases. The CDR3 sequence is CASSHRLAGGYEQYF. The DNA for the CDR3 is TGTGCCAGCAGTCACCGACTAGCGGGAGGCTACGAGCAGTACTTC.

The chain combines TRBV5-1 with TRBJ2-1; no reliable D call. This CDR3 contains 15 residues. Trimming stripped 1 base from V and 0 bases from J, with 8 bases between. Germline CDR1 SGHRS, CDR2 YFSETQ. The CDR3 nucleotides read TGCGCCAGCAGCTTGAATGGTGTCTCCTACAATGAGCAGTTCTTC. Its protein product is CASSLNGVSYNEQFF. The complete variable domain, with remaining parts taken from reference TRBV5-1 and TRBJ2-1, reads KAGVTQTPRYLIKTRGQQVTLSCSPISGHRSVSWYQQTPGQGLQFLFEYFSETQRNKGNFPGRFSGRQFSNSRSEMNVSTLELGDSALYLCASSLNGVSYNEQFFGPGTRLTVL.

This clonotype was counted only a few times. The V call is TRBV20-1, the J call TRBJ1-5, with unresolved D. Trimming left V 2 bases short and J 5 bases short, with 7 bases between. CDR1 DFQATT and CDR2 SNEGSKA come from the germline V gene (reference sequence). This CDR3 region has 12 residues. CDR3 in DNA: TGCAGTGCTAGACGGGGTTATCAGCCCCAGCATTTT. Amino acids: CSARRGYQPQHF.

The chain has TRBV2 and TRBJ2-7, with 11 bases aligning to TRBD2. Germline V gives CDR1 SNHLY, CDR2 FYNNEI. The V gene end was trimmed by 6 bases and the J gene end by 1 base; junction bases not matched to a gene: 2. This CDR3 has 14 amino acids. In DNA, the CDR3 is TGTGCCAGCAGGACTAGCGGGGAATCCTACGAGCAGTACTTC. It yields the protein CASRTSGESYEQYF.

The chain couples TRBV12-3 or TRBV12-4 to TRBJ1-2, with no clear D. V lost 4 bases and J 3 bases, leaving 12 bases between the germline ends. CDR3 length equals 14 residues. CDR3 region: CASSSRLGYYGYTF. For the CDR3, the DNA is TGTGCCAGCAGTTCCCGACTGGGGTACTATGGCTACACCTTC.

V gene TRBV25-1 combines with J gene TRBJ2-1; the D call may be TRBD1 or TRBD2 (6 bases each). The CDR3 contains 13 residues. Trimming took 6 bases from V and 15 from J, leaving 21 bases between them. CDR1 MGHDK and CDR2 SYGVNS come from the germline V gene. The CDR3 nucleotides are TGTGCCAGCAGCCCCACCGACTGGGGGGCTCCGTTCTTC. This encodes CASSPTDWGAPFF.

This clonotype was detected a few times. The chain carries TRBV28 and TRBJ2-7; the D gene is possibly TRBD2 (6 bases). Germline V gene lookup returns CDR1 MDHEN and CDR2 SYDVKM. Trimming took 7 bases from V and 3 from J, leaving 10 bases between them. This CDR3 has 12 residues. CDR3 sequence (DNA): TGTGCCAGCACTTCCGGGGGCTACGAGCAGTACTTC. As protein: CASTSGGYEQYF.

In DNA, the CDR3 is TGCAGTGCCATATTTACCGACGGCACAGATACGCAGTATTTT. Its protein is CSAIFTDGTDTQYF. This sequence joins TRBV20-1 and TRBJ2-3; the D is unclear. The CDR3 has 14 amino acids. Trimming removed 6 bases at V and 1 base at J, with 14 bases between. The germline V gene encodes CDR1 DFQATT and CDR2 SNEGSKA (reference sequence).

A remark on this clonotype: It is likely a read error, because the conserved phenylalanine at the end of the CDR3 is missing. V usage is TRBV20-1 and J usage is TRBJ2-3; no definite D call. Germline CDR1 DFQATT, CDR2 SNEGSKA (reference sequence). The CDR3 totals 14 residues. V lost 2 bases and J lost 1, with 10 bases in between. CDR3 amino acids: CSARRALGTDTQYS. CDR3 DNA sequence: TGCAGTGCTAGACGGGCTCTAGGCACAGATACGCAGTATTCT.

The chain couples TRBV6-1 to TRBJ2-7; no clear D. CDR1 is MNHNS, CDR2 SASEGT, per germline. The CDR3 sequence is 14 residues long. V lost 5 bases and J 3 bases, leaving 14 bases between the germline ends. The CDR3 sequence is CASSPYIKGYEQYF. The CDR3 coding sequence is TGTGCCAGCAGTCCCTACATAAAGGGCTACGAGCAGTACTTC.

This clonotype was detected a few times. CDR3 sequence: CASSLAGVEGEQYF. The CDR3 DNA follows: TGCGCCAGCAGCTTAGCGGGAGTTGAAGGCGAGCAGTACTTC. The chain recombines TRBV5-1 with TRBJ2-7; 8 bases are shared with TRBD2. This CDR3 is built from 14 residues. Germline V CDR1 and CDR2: SGHRS, YFSETQ. J was trimmed by 6 bases and V by 2 bases; bases with no gene match: 7.

This clonotype occurred a few times. The chain joins TRBV29-1 to TRBJ2-1; 11 bases are a match to TRBD1. Trimming took 0 bases from V and 10 from J; bases not matched to a gene: 8. The CDR3 length is 15 residues. The germline V gene encodes CDR1 SQVTM and CDR2 ANQGSEA. CDR3 protein: CSVEEVGQGAREQFF. The DNA of the CDR3 is TGCAGCGTTGAAGAGGTAGGACAGGGGGCCCGGGAGCAGTTCTTC.